This T cell receptor (beta chain) is drawn from a study of post-analysis software for immune sequencing data. Whole-study results and caveats: Comparison of patients with controls showed five TRBV segments more frequent in patients, TRBV5-6, TRBV5-1 and TRBV20-1 among them. Samples from one preparation batch, clustered by F measure, grouped strongly together. Compared against controls, patients with multiple sclerosis displayed significantly lower normalized Chao1 diversity.

Unique molecular identifiers were carried by the TCR beta cDNA libraries. Once 1 to 10 million T cells were used, roughly 0.5 million cDNA molecules resulted. TCRdb analysed the PCR reads with MiXCR anew, one entry per CDR3 protein. Here the sample spans fewer than 900,000 distinct CDR3 sequences, about 43% being singletons. Germline lookup yields CDR1 SNHLY and CDR2 FYNNEI. There are 14 residues in the CDR3. Trimming cost V 6 bases and J 2 bases, with 13 bases left between them. As concerns this clonotype: The antigen remains undetermined.

The chain has TRBV2 and TRBJ1-2, with D maybe TRBD1 (6 bases). The sample taken for sequencing was blood. This TCR was sampled from a girl aged 5 to 17 with multiple sclerosis. The CDR3 DNA is TGTGCCAGCAGCGGACGGACAGCGAACTATGGCTACACCTTC. Protein product: CASSGRTANYGYTF. Drawing the rest from reference TRBV2 and TRBJ1-2, the complete variable domain is EPEVTQTPSHQVTQMGQEVILRCVPISNHLYFYWYRQILGQKVEFLVSFYNNEISEKSEIFDDQFSVERPDGSNFTLKIRSTKLEDSAMYFCASSGRTANYGYTFGSGTRLTVV.